This T cell receptor (beta chain) was sequenced for a study of regulatory T cells in long-lasting Graves disease. Study at large: Persistent cases took antithyroid drugs over 5 years and stayed TSH receptor antibody positive.

This clonotype was counted between two and nine times. Its specificity is not known. TCR beta libraries were built with iRepertoire HTBI primers and Arm-PCR of CDR3 regions. TCRdb fed the multiplex PCR reads into MiXCR, producing one record per CDR3 protein. The sample consists of approximately 690,000 distinct CDR3 sequences, 25% to 35% of them appearing once. Indicated time point: persistent/refractory GD, antithyroid drugs over 5 years with positive TRAb. RNA from PBMCs was the source of the TCR library. General study points: Sampling was limited to peripheral blood rather than thyroid tissue. Persistent disease was associated with favored TRBV28 usage and with favored use of TRBJ1-2 and TRBJ2-5. Persistent Graves' patients showed less TCR diversity than newly diagnosed ones.

CDR1 is MNHEY and CDR2 is SMNVEV in the germline V gene (reference sequence). With V trimmed by 5 bases and J by 7 bases, 5 bases remained unmatched. The length of the CDR3 is 14 residues. The chain has TRBV27 and TRBJ1-4; TRBD1 matches 9 bases. The sequenced sample was peripheral blood mononuclear cells (PBMCs), obtained when the disease was refractory, from a patient treated with antithyroid drugs. The receptor comes from a female donor with Graves disease. The CDR3 sequence is CASSHRGLGEKLFF. The CDR3 DNA sequence: TGTGCCAGCAGTCACAGGGGGCTGGGTGAAAAACTGTTTTTT.